What follows are 10 T cell receptor beta chains derived from one specimen sequenced in a study of CD8 T cells in Susac syndrome. Random hexamers were used to reverse transcribe about 0.5 to 1 ug of RNA. From the immunoSEQ multiplex PCR reads, TCRdb called clonotypes with MiXCR, one entry per CDR3 protein. This sample carries about 190,000 distinct CDR3 sequences, approximately 94% of them seen once, and the ten largest clones take 0.075% to 0.1%. Material for sequencing was CD4+ T cells from PBMCs. These receptors all stem from a human donor with Susac syndrome.

The V gene is TRBV5-1, the J gene TRBJ2-2, with TRBD2 matching over 8 bases. V was pared by 3 bases and J by 5 bases, with 6 bases of the junction left unmatched. This CDR3 region has 15 residues. Germline V gene data show CDR1 as SGHRS and CDR2 as YFSETQ. The CDR3 nucleotides read TGCGCCAGCAGCTCCAACCCGGGGGGGACCGGGGAGCTGTTTTTT. Translating it yields CASSSNPGGTGELFF.

The CDR3 DNA sequence: TGTGCCAGCAGTCCCACGGGCAGGGTCTATGGCTACACCTTC. Translation: CASSPTGRVYGYTF. The chain recombines TRBV27 with TRBJ1-2, with a possible D match to TRBD1 (5 bases). Trimming took off 5 bases at V and 4 bases at J, with 14 bases between the two ends. CDR1 is MNHEY, CDR2 SMNVEV, per germline (reference sequence). The CDR3 covers 14 residues.

The chain has TRBV29-1 and TRBJ2-5; no definite D call. Deletions cut 7 bases from V and 1 base from J, with 10 bases between. The CDR3 is made up of 12 amino acids. The V gene's germline CDR1 is SQVTM and CDR2 ANQGSEA. The CDR3 loop reads CSAPSSQETQYF. In DNA, the CDR3 is TGCAGCGCCCCCTCCAGCCAAGAGACCCAGTACTTC.

The CDR3 protein is CASSTDSGGTYNEQFF. In DNA, the CDR3 is TGTGCCAGCAGCACAGATAGCGGGGGCACCTACAATGAGCAGTTCTTC. V gene TRBV9 combines with J gene TRBJ2-1, with 9 bases identical to TRBD2. J was trimmed by 2 bases and V by 4 bases; bases with no gene match: 7. Per the germline V gene, CDR1 is SGDLS and CDR2 is YYNGEE. The CDR3 is made up of 16 amino acids.

This sequence joins TRBV6-2 or TRBV6-3 and TRBJ2-7, with a possible D match to TRBD2 (6 bases). This CDR3 is built from 15 residues. With 1 base removed from V and 6 bases from J, the gap between germline ends came to 16 bases. The V gene's germline CDR1 is MNHEY and CDR2 SVGEGT. The DNA for the CDR3 is TGTGCCAGCAGTTACTACGGGGGAGTCGGGCTCGAGCAGTACTTC. As protein: CASSYYGGVGLEQYF.

The chain couples TRBV4-3 to TRBJ2-3; D may be TRBD2 (5 bases). CDR3 length: 15 amino acids. V lost 0 bases to trimming and J lost 8 bases, with 15 bases between them. Germline CDR1 reads LGHNA; CDR2 reads YSLEER. CDR3 sequence: CASSQEPGIGGTQYF. The DNA of the CDR3 is TGCGCCAGCAGCCAAGAACCGGGGATCGGAGGTACGCAGTATTTT.

The V gene is TRBV30, the J gene TRBJ2-5, with 11 bases identical to TRBD1. The CDR3 extends over 15 amino acids. The trim removed 4 bases at V and 5 bases at J, leaving 9 bases unmatched. Per germline, CDR1 GTSNPN and CDR2 SVGIG (reference sequence). CDR3 in amino acids: CAWNPGTGGFETQYF. In DNA form, the CDR3 reads TGTGCCTGGAATCCCGGGACAGGGGGTTTCGAGACCCAGTACTTC.

V usage is TRBV7-8 and J usage is TRBJ2-7, with D perhaps TRBD2 (6 bases). The CDR3 has 16 residues. The germline CDR1 and CDR2 sequences are SGHVS and FQNEAQ. V lost 1 base and J 9 bases, leaving 22 bases between the germline ends. The CDR3 DNA reads as TGTGCCAGCAGCTTAGTCGGGTGGAGGGACTCTACGAGGCAGTACTTC. Translation gives CASSLVGWRDSTRQYF.

CDR3 sequence: CASSQRNPWTDGYTF. The DNA for the CDR3 is TGTGCCAGCAGCCAAAGGAACCCTTGGACGGACGGCTACACCTTC. The chain couples TRBV14 to TRBJ1-2; D gene uncertain. The V end was cut by 2 bases, the J end by 8 bases, with 18 bases between. This CDR3 spans 15 amino acids. Germline assignment: CDR1 SGHDN and CDR2 FVKESK.

The chain's CDR3 is CASSPGAVNAGYTF. CDR3 DNA: TGTGCCTCATCCCCCGGGGCAGTCAACGCTGGCTACACCTTC. The chain combines TRBV30 with TRBJ1-2, with D tentatively TRBD1 (5 bases). Germline loops: CDR1 GTSNPN, CDR2 SVGIG (reference sequence). V was clipped by 7 bases and J by 7 bases, with 22 bases between them. The CDR3 consists of 14 residues. Full variable domain (missing parts from reference TRBV30 and TRBJ1-2): SQTIHQWPATLVQPVGSPLSLECTVEGTSNPNLYWYRQAAGRGLQLLFYSVGIGQISSEVPQNLSASRPQDRQFILSSKKLLLSDSGFYLCASSPGAVNAGYTFGSGTRLTVV.